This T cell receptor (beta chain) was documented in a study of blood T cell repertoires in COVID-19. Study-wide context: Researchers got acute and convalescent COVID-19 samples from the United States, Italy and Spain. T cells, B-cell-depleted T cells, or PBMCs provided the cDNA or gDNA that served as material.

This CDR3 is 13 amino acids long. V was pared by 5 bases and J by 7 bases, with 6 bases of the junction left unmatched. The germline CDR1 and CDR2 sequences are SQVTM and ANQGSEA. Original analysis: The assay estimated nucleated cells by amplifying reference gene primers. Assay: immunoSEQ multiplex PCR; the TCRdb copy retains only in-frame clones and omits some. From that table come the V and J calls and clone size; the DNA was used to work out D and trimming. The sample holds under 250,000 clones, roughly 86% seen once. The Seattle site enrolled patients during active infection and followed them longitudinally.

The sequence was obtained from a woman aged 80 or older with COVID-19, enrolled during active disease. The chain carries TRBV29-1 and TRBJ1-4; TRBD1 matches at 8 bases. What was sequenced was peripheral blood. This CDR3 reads CSVSRGLGEKLFF. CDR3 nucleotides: TGCAGCGTTTCCAGGGGGCTGGGTGAAAAACTGTTTTTT. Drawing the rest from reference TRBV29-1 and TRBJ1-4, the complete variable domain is SAVISQKPSRDICQRGTSLTIQCQVDSQVTMMFWYRQQPGQSLTLIATANQGSEATYESGFVIDKFPISRPNLTFSTLTVSNMSPEDSSIYLCSVSRGLGEKLFFGSGTQLSVL.